The next 22 T cell receptor beta chains were all read from a single sample in a study of early T cells in non-severe SARS-CoV-2 infection. TCRdb independently ran MiXCR on the 5' RACE reads; one entry per CDR3 protein. The table shows fewer than 40,000 distinct CDR3 sequences, with 5.5% to 7.5% occurring only once. The sequencing input was whole blood. Receptors were obtained from an adult who was a healthcare worker with PCR-confirmed SARS-CoV-2 infection or an uninfected control (not recorded which).

There are many counts of this clonotype. This sequence joins TRBV27 and TRBJ2-7; the D is unclear. This CDR3 region has 13 residues. The germline V and J ends were trimmed by 4 bases and 3 bases, with 10 bases remaining between them. CDR1 is MNHEY, CDR2 SMNVEV, per germline (reference sequence). In DNA form, the CDR3 reads TGTGCCAGCAGTTACGGGCCTGACTACGAGCAGTACTTC. This translates into CASSYGPDYEQYF.

This clonotype came up many times. The chain carries TRBV11-2 and TRBJ2-4, with a tentative D call TRBD2 (5 bases). The CDR3 sequence is 15 residues long. Germline-derived CDR1 and CDR2 are SGHAT and FQNNGV. Trimming removed 4 bases at V and 1 base at J, with 11 bases between. The CDR3 DNA reads TGTGCCAGCAGCTCCCCCGGGGTCGCCAAAAACATTCAGTACTTC. It encodes CASSSPGVAKNIQYF.

This clonotype was observed a few times. The chain recombines TRBV6-1 with TRBJ1-1; 7 bases match TRBD1. CDR3 length: 13 residues. CDR1 and CDR2 from the germline V gene are MNHNS and SASEGT. The trim removed 6 bases at V and 13 bases at J, leaving 14 bases unmatched. The CDR3 DNA sequence: TGTGCCAGCAGCGATGGACAGGTCGTCAGGGGTTTCTTT. Protein: CASSDGQVVRGFF.

This rearrangement joins TRBV28 to TRBJ2-7; the D is unclear. The ends were cut back, 7 bases at V and 3 bases at J, with 13 bases in the middle. The germline gives CDR1 MDHEN, CDR2 SYDVKM. CDR3 length: 13 amino acids. DNA of the CDR3: TGTGCCAGCAACCGGCCGCCCGGCTACGAGCAGTACTTC. This gives the protein CASNRPPGYEQYF.

The J gene is TRBJ2-4, the V gene TRBV27; 7 bases are a match to TRBD1. The CDR3 contains 16 residues. Germline CDR1 MNHEY, CDR2 SMNVEV (reference sequence). Losses at the gene ends were 2 bases for V and 0 bases for J; bases not matched to a gene: 4. The CDR3 DNA sequence: TGTGCCAGCAGTTTAGAGGGGGCAGTAGCCAAAAACATTCAGTACTTC. Its protein is CASSLEGAVAKNIQYF.

This clonotype was detected only a few times. The CDR3 nucleotides read TGCGCCAGCACCCACACCTCATCGACAGCTAGCACAGATACGCAGTATTTT. Translated: CASTHTSSTASTDTQYF. The rearrangement links TRBV4-1 to TRBJ2-3; D might be TRBD1 (5 bases). With 7 bases removed from V and 0 bases from J, the gap between germline ends came to 20 bases. Germline loops: CDR1 MGHRA, CDR2 YSYEKL. This CDR3 region has 17 residues.

This clonotype was counted ten times or more. The V call is TRBV28, the J call TRBJ1-4, with no clear D. The ends were cut back, 1 base at V and 10 bases at J, with 13 bases in the middle. CDR1 is MDHEN and CDR2 is SYDVKM in the germline V gene. The CDR3 is 14 residues long. The CDR3 nucleotides read TGTGCCAGCAGTTTATTTTCGGAATCTGGAAAACTGTTTTTT. Its translation is CASSLFSESGKLFF.

This clonotype was seen at least ten times. This chain connects TRBV28 to TRBJ2-7, with D perhaps being TRBD1 or TRBD2 (6 bases each). Germline V gene data show CDR1 as MDHEN and CDR2 as SYDVKM. Between the trimmed V and J ends, which lost 5 bases and 8 bases, there was a span of 19 bases. The CDR3 has 14 residues. CDR3 amino acids: CASSAKLARDKQYF. DNA for the CDR3: TGTGCCAGCAGTGCTAAACTGGCGCGGGACAAGCAGTACTTC.

This clonotype was detected many times. The J gene is TRBJ2-2, the V gene TRBV7-3; TRBD1 agrees at 7 bases. The germline V gene has CDR1 SGHTA and CDR2 FQGTGA. The junction had 6 bases not matched to a gene; V was cut back by 6 bases and J by 5 bases. The CDR3 loop spans 14 amino acids. CDR3 region: CASRRTGATGELFF. The CDR3 DNA sequence: TGTGCCAGCAGAAGGACAGGAGCTACCGGGGAGCTGTTTTTT. Complete variable domain (other parts from reference TRBV7-3 and TRBJ2-2): GAGVSQTPSNKVTEKGKYVELRCDPISGHTALYWYRQSLGQGPEFLIYFQGTGAADDSGLPNDRFFAVRPEGSVSTLKIQRTERGDSAVYLCASRRTGATGELFFGEGSRLTVL.

This clonotype has at least ten counts. The V gene is TRBV27, the J gene TRBJ1-4; D remains ambiguous. CDR1 MNHEY and CDR2 SMNVEV come from the germline V gene (reference sequence). This CDR3 region has 15 residues. The ends were cut back, 3 bases at V and 5 bases at J, with 13 bases in the middle. The DNA of the CDR3 is TGTGCCAGCAGTTTGGGAGGACGGCTCAATGAAAAACTGTTTTTT. Protein product: CASSLGGRLNEKLFF.

This clonotype has at least ten counts. This chain joins TRBV6-5 and TRBJ2-7, with D possibly matching TRBD1 (5 bases). Germline CDR1 and CDR2: MNHEY and SVGAGI. The CDR3 is made up of 19 amino acids. V was shortened by 0 bases and J by 4 bases, with 25 bases between the two germline ends. The CDR3 coding sequence is TGTGCCAGCAGTTACTCATTGGGCAGGGAACGGGTTAGGTTATACGAGCAGTACTTC. This sequence encodes CASSYSLGRERVRLYEQYF.

This clonotype was counted at least ten times. The chain has TRBV4-1 and TRBJ2-7, with D perhaps TRBD1 (6 bases). This CDR3 is built from 12 residues. Germline lookup yields CDR1 MGHRA and CDR2 YSYEKL. Trimming stripped 4 bases from V and 5 bases from J, with 9 bases between. CDR3 residues: CASSLGGNEQYF. The CDR3 nucleotides read TGCGCCAGCAGCCTAGGGGGTAACGAGCAGTACTTC.

This clonotype was detected many times. V usage is TRBV23-1 and J usage is TRBJ2-3; D is unresolved. TRBV23-1 falls under the ORF class, with uncertain function. With 4 bases removed from V and 1 base from J, the gap between germline ends came to 9 bases. The CDR3 has 14 residues. In nucleotides, the CDR3 is TGCGCCAGCAGTCGCTGCAGTTGCACAGATACGCAGTATTTT. The encoded protein is CASSRCSCTDTQYF.

Many counts were recorded for this clonotype. The V gene is TRBV19, the J gene TRBJ2-3; D not resolved. CDR1 and CDR2 (germline): LNHDA, SQIVND (reference sequence). CDR3 length equals 13 residues. V shed 7 bases and J shed 0 bases, with 8 bases lying between them. The CDR3 here is CASTAASTDTQYF. In DNA form, the CDR3 reads TGTGCCAGTACGGCGGCTAGCACAGATACGCAGTATTTT.

This clonotype was counted ten times or more. The chain employs TRBV4-1 and TRBJ1-1; 10 bases fit TRBD1. With 3 bases clipped from V and 4 bases from J, the junction kept 5 bases outside the gene matches. Looked up from germline, CDR1 is MGHRA and CDR2 is YSYEKL. This CDR3 has 15 residues. CDR3 residues: CASSHPDRGPTEAFF. CDR3 nucleotides: TGCGCCAGCAGCCACCCAGACAGGGGGCCCACTGAAGCTTTCTTT.

This clonotype was seen only once. This may come from a read error, since a much larger clone is one base off. V usage is TRBV6-6 and J usage is TRBJ1-1; D call uncertain. Germline values: CDR1 MNHNY, CDR2 SVGAGI (reference sequence). CDR3 length equals 15 residues. The V end lost 2 bases, the J end lost 2 bases, and 12 bases lay between the germline ends. CDR3 amino acids: CASSYPIAVNTEAFF. The CDR3 nucleotides read TGTGCCAGCAGTTACCCGATCGCAGTTAACACTGAAGCTTTCTTT.

V and J are TRBV28 and TRBJ1-2; TRBD1 agrees at 7 bases. The CDR3 covers 12 residues. Losses at the gene ends were 3 bases for V and 8 bases for J; bases not matched to a gene: 3. Germline V CDR1 and CDR2: MDHEN, SYDVKM. The CDR3 loop reads CASSLETGGYTF. For the CDR3, the DNA is TGTGCCAGCAGTTTGGAGACAGGGGGCTACACCTTC.

This clonotype was seen repeatedly, ten times or more. The chain has TRBV9 and TRBJ2-5; D might be TRBD2 (6 bases). In germline, CDR1 is SGDLS, CDR2 YYNGEE. The CDR3 covers 13 residues. Trimming pared 4 bases from V and 5 bases from J, leaving 12 bases between. CDR3 in amino acids: CASSRLGRETQYF. The CDR3 nucleotides read TGTGCCAGCAGCAGGCTAGGGAGGGAGACCCAGTACTTC.

This clonotype was recorded many times. V is TRBV28 and J is TRBJ2-5; 9 bases line up with TRBD1. The germline CDR1 and CDR2 sequences are MDHEN and SYDVKM. The V segment lost 5 bases and the J segment 3 bases; nucleotides outside the gene matches: 7. The CDR3 has 15 residues. CDR3 sequence (DNA): TGTGCCAGCAGTGGCCACCGGGACAGGGAAGAGACCCAGTACTTC. Its protein is CASSGHRDREETQYF.

This clonotype was counted at least ten times. The genes are TRBV5-1 and TRBJ1-2; tentative D call: TRBD1 (6 bases). Germline loops: CDR1 SGHRS, CDR2 YFSETQ. V was pared by 0 bases and J by 5 bases, with 11 bases between. The CDR3 consists of 14 residues. The CDR3 reads CASSLARGSYGYTF. As DNA, the CDR3 is TGCGCCAGCAGCTTGGCCAGGGGTTCATATGGCTACACCTTC.

This clonotype was seen ten or more times. The V and J genes are TRBV6-1 and TRBJ1-5; D gene uncertain. From germline, CDR1 is MNHNS and CDR2 SASEGT. This CDR3 is built from 15 residues. V lost 7 bases to trimming and J lost 6 bases, with 19 bases between them. Written as DNA, the CDR3 is TGTGCCAGCATTACCGGGCCCCTTGGCCGTCAGCCCCAGCATTTT. Its translation is CASITGPLGRQPQHF.

This clonotype was picked up a small number of times. The J gene is TRBJ2-7, the V gene TRBV27, with a possible D match to TRBD2 (5 bases). V lost 5 bases to trimming and J lost 8 bases, with 19 bases between them. Germline V CDR1 and CDR2: MNHEY, SMNVEV (reference sequence). This CDR3 contains 14 residues. The CDR3 DNA follows: TGTGCCAGCAGTCTTGGAGACTATAGAATCCAGCAGTACTTC. Its protein product is CASSLGDYRIQQYF.